Each of the 16 T cell receptor beta chains below was sequenced from the same sample in a study of cytomegalovirus exposure and HLA in healthy donors. It was with 60 Vbeta and 13 Jbeta primers that the PCR ran. The assay was immunoSEQ multiplex PCR, and TCRdb's table has in-frame clones only and misses some. The table shows about 170,000 clones, with about 88% occurring only once. The sample comprised PBMCs. Every receptor here comes from a young man in good health and CMV-seropositive.

The chain employs TRBV5-6 and TRBJ1-2; 11 positions match TRBD1. The CDR3 runs 16 residues. Looked up from germline, CDR1 is SGHDT and CDR2 is YYEEEE. V was clipped by 5 bases and J by 3 bases; unmatched bases: 9. CDR3 DNA: TGTGCCAGCAGATCCGCCGGGACAGGGGGGCACTATGGCTACACCTTC. Amino acid sequence: CASRSAGTGGHYGYTF. Supplemented by reference TRBV5-6 and TRBJ1-2, the full variable domain reads DAGVTQSPTHLIKTRGQQVTLRCSPKSGHDTVSWYQQALGQGPQFIFQYYEEEERQRGNFPDRFSGHQFPNYSSELNVNALLLGDSALYLCASRSAGTGGHYGYTFGSGTRLTVV.

The chain combines TRBV6-6 with TRBJ2-7; 11 nucleotides match TRBD1. J gave up 6 bases and V 0 bases, and 4 bases lay outside the gene matches. CDR1 and CDR2 from the germline V gene are MNHNY and SVGAGI (reference sequence). This CDR3 is built from 15 residues. In DNA, the CDR3 is TGTGCCAGCAGTTACTCGGGGGACAGGGGGGGCGAGCAGTACTTC. Its translation is CASSYSGDRGGEQYF.

V and J are TRBV7-3 and TRBJ1-6; 7 bases agree with TRBD1. V shed 1 base and J 7 bases; nucleotides not matched to a gene: 13. The germline V gene has CDR1 SGHTA and CDR2 FQGTGA. The CDR3 is 18 residues long. DNA of the CDR3: TGTGCCAGCAGCTTAAAAGCGTCGGGGCCAGGGGGGAATTCACCCCTCCACTTT. Its protein is CASSLKASGPGGNSPLHF.

This rearrangement joins TRBV27 to TRBJ2-5; D might be TRBD1 (5 bases). Germline V gene lookup returns CDR1 MNHEY and CDR2 SMNVEV (reference sequence). CDR3 length: 14 residues. Trimming stripped 1 base from V and 2 bases from J, with 8 bases between. The CDR3 reads CASSLYPGQETQYF. The CDR3 DNA reads as TGTGCCAGCAGTTTATACCCAGGGCAAGAGACCCAGTACTTC.

The chain has TRBV27 and TRBJ2-2; no definite D call. Per the germline V gene, CDR1 is MNHEY and CDR2 is SMNVEV (reference sequence). CDR3 size: 17 residues. Trimming pared 4 bases from V and 0 bases from J, leaving 15 bases between. The CDR3: CASSSMALNSNTGELFF. The CDR3 nucleotides read TGTGCCAGCAGTTCAATGGCCCTTAATTCGAACACCGGGGAGCTGTTTTTT.

The chain employs TRBV7-9 and TRBJ1-5; D might be TRBD1 (5 bases). The CDR3 contains 14 residues. Germline V gene lookup returns CDR1 SEHNR and CDR2 FQNEAQ (reference sequence). V shed 6 bases and J shed 4 bases, with 13 bases lying between them. The CDR3 coding sequence is TGTGCCAGCAGTCATGGACACTTAAATCAGCCCCAGCATTTT. Protein: CASSHGHLNQPQHF. Full variable domain (outside the CDR3, taken from reference TRBV7-9 and TRBJ1-5): DTGVSQNPRHKITKRGQNVTFRCDPISEHNRLYWYRQTLGQGPEFLTYFQNEAQLEKSRLLSDRFSAERPKGSFSTLEIQRTEQGDSAMYLCASSHGHLNQPQHFGDGTRLSIL.

Turning to this clone: One end of the junction fails to match germline, which may point to a read error. The chain couples TRBV7-7 to TRBJ2-7; D is uncertain. Germline lookup yields CDR1 SSHAT and CDR2 FNYEAQ (reference sequence). This CDR3 has 15 amino acids. The CDR3 DNA sequence: TGTGCTAGCAGCCAAGGAGAGAGCTACTCCTACGAGCAGTACTTC. Translated: CASSQGESYSYEQYF.

This clone has only a few counts. J is TRBJ1-2 and V is TRBV4-3; 7 bases match TRBD1. J was trimmed by 3 bases and V by 4 bases; bases with no gene match: 5. The V gene's germline CDR1 is LGHNA and CDR2 YSLEER. The CDR3 is made up of 14 amino acids. CDR3 region: CASSPRTGDYGYTF. The CDR3 nucleotides read TGCGCCAGCAGCCCCAGGACAGGAGACTATGGCTACACCTTC.

This chain links TRBV21-1 with TRBJ2-3; no check of the table's D call, TRBD1, against the DNA was made. TRBV21-1 is described as a pseudogene. The CDR3 has 18 amino acids. Written as DNA, the CDR3 is TGTGCCAGCAGCAAAGGAGGAGATAGGACAGGGCTCACAGATACGCAGTATTTT. It is translated as CASSKGGDRTGLTDTQYF.

This clone turned up a few times. V is TRBV7-6 and J is TRBJ2-2; D unresolved. This CDR3 spans 11 amino acids. The germline V gene has CDR1 SGHVS and CDR2 FNYEAQ. Between the trimmed V and J ends, which lost 3 bases and 7 bases, there was a span of 3 bases. The CDR3 protein is CASSFNGELFF. Written as DNA, the CDR3 is TGTGCCAGCAGCTTTAACGGGGAGCTGTTTTTT.

This clone has a single count. The gene calls are TRBV30 and TRBJ2-3; 8 bases fit TRBD2. The germline CDR1 and CDR2 sequences are GTSNPN and SVGIG (reference sequence). Germline trimming cut 2 bases from V and 2 bases from J; bases unmatched to any gene: 6. This CDR3 spans 15 amino acids. CDR3 in amino acids: CAWSRLAGHTDTQYF. The CDR3 nucleotides read TGTGCCTGGAGTCGGCTAGCGGGCCACACAGATACGCAGTATTTT. Using reference TRBV30 and TRBJ2-3 for the parts outside the CDR3, the full variable domain is SQTIHQWPATLVQPVGSPLSLECTVEGTSNPNLYWYRQAAGRGLQLLFYSVGIGQISSEVPQNLSASRPQDRQFILSSKKLLLSDSGFYLCAWSRLAGHTDTQYFGPGTRLTVL.

V usage is TRBV27 and J usage is TRBJ1-2, with 7 positions matching TRBD1. Germline lookup yields CDR1 MNHEY and CDR2 SMNVEV (reference sequence). V dropped 2 bases and J dropped 5; count of bases not matched to a gene: 8. The CDR3 covers 15 residues. The CDR3 sequence is CASSLVQGWKYGYTF. The CDR3 nucleotides are TGTGCCAGCAGTTTAGTACAGGGGTGGAAGTATGGCTACACCTTC.

The rearrangement uses TRBV19 and TRBJ2-2, with D perhaps matching TRBD2 (5 bases). V was pared by 4 bases and J by 7 bases, with 16 bases between. The CDR3 consists of 15 residues. Germline CDR1 and CDR2: LNHDA and SQIVND (reference sequence). The CDR3 loop is CASSSVGGLGGELFF. The CDR3 DNA is TGTGCCAGTAGTAGCGTCGGCGGACTGGGCGGGGAGCTGTTTTTT.

Worth noting for this clone: The junction shows a germline mismatch at one end, possibly a read error. This sequence joins TRBV7-9 and TRBJ2-3; a weak D match, TRBD2 (6 bases). CDR1 is SEHNR, CDR2 FQNEAQ, per germline (reference sequence). This CDR3 contains 13 residues. In nucleotides, the CDR3 is TGTTCCAGCAGCCTCGGGACTGCAGATACGCAGTATTTT. Protein sequence: CSSSLGTADTQYF. Looking up the rest from reference TRBV7-9 and TRBJ2-3 gives the full variable domain: DTGVSQNPRHKITKRGQNVTFRCDPISEHNRLYWYRQTLGQGPEFLTYFQNEAQLEKSRLLSDRFSAERPKGSFSTLEIQRTEQGDSAMYLCSSSLGTADTQYFGPGTRLTVL.

This clone showed up just a few times. V is TRBV27 and J is TRBJ1-1, with 10 bases aligning to TRBD1. The germline gives CDR1 MNHEY, CDR2 SMNVEV (reference sequence). This CDR3 contains 14 residues. The junction had 6 bases not matched to a gene; V was cut back by 6 bases and J by 5 bases. The CDR3 region has the DNA TGTGCCAGCAGGTTGACAGGGGGCTTAACTGAAGCTTTCTTT. It specifies CASRLTGGLTEAFF.

The chain uses TRBV4-3 and TRBJ2-7, with 7 bases lining up with TRBD1. The CDR3 runs to 16 residues. CDR1 is LGHNA and CDR2 is YSLEER in the germline V gene. V lost 4 bases and J lost 0; bases outside the gene matches: 9. The CDR3, as DNA: TGCGCCAGCAGCCCACCCATGCCAGGGGGCTCCTACGAGCAGTACGTC. Translating gives CASSPPMPGGSYEQYV.